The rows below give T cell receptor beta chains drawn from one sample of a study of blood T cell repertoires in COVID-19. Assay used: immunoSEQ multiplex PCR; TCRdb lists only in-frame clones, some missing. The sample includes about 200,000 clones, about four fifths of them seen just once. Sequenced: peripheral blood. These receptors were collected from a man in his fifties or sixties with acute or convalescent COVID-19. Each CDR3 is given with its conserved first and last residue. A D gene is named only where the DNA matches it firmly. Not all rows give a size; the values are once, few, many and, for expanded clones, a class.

CASSDRGDSNQPQHF,TGTGCCAGTAGTGACAGGGGCGATAGCAATCAGCCCCAGCATTTT,TRBD1,TRBJ1-5,TRBV19,-
CASSALAGGLGDTQYF,TGTGCCAGTAGCGCCCTAGCGGGAGGGCTAGGAGATACGCAGTATTTT,TRBD2,TRBJ2-3,TRBV19,-
CASSQGSTGTQYF,TGCGCCAGCAGCCAGGGGTCCACAGGTACGCAGTATTTT,-,TRBJ2-3,TRBV4-1,-
CASCPEQGIYGYTF,TGTGCCAGCTGCCCCGAACAGGGGATCTATGGCTACACCTTC,TRBD1,TRBJ1-2,TRBV6-5,-
CASSPGLAGHNEQFF,TGCGCCAGCAGCCCCGGACTAGCGGGTCACAATGAGCAGTTCTTC,TRBD2,TRBJ2-1,TRBV5-1,-
CASSSPLRGEFAYEQYF,TGTGCCAGCAGCTCCCCTCTTCGGGGGGAATTTGCCTACGAGCAGTACTTC,TRBD2,TRBJ2-7,TRBV5-6,-
CASSYGNQPQHF,TGTGCCAGCAGCTATGGCAATCAGCCCCAGCATTTT,-,TRBJ1-5,TRBV25-1,-
CASSPTGGGYNEQFF,TGTGCCAGCAGTCCGACAGGGGGAGGATACAATGAGCAGTTCTTC,TRBD1,TRBJ2-1,TRBV6-5,-
CTSSLVWAHNSPLHF,TGCACCAGCAGCTTAGTGTGGGCCCATAATTCACCCCTCCACTTT,-,TRBJ1-6,TRBV1,-
CASSFSGTGGSSSYNEQFF,TGTGCCAGCAGCTTTTCCGGGACAGGGGGCTCCAGCTCCTACAATGAGCAGTTCTTC,TRBD1,TRBJ2-1,TRBV5-6,-
CASSYLTGQYNEQFF,TGTGCCAGCAGTTACTTGACAGGCCAGTACAATGAGCAGTTCTTC,-,TRBJ2-1,TRBV6-6,few
CASSYSRGTLRF,TGTGCCAGCAGTTACTCGAGGGGGACACTGCGCTTC,-,TRBJ1-2,TRBV6-5,-
CASSEAGQRAGTDTQYF,TGTGCCAGCAGTGAAGCGGGCCAGCGGGCAGGCACAGATACGCAGTATTTT,-,TRBJ2-3,TRBV6-1,few
CATSSAEQGWGTQYF,TGTGCCACCAGCTCCGCCGAACAGGGATGGGGGACCCAGTACTTC,-,TRBJ2-5,TRBV15,-
CASSLALAGGVTDTQYF,TGCGCCAGCAGCTTGGCACTAGCGGGGGGAGTAACAGATACGCAGTATTTT,TRBD2,TRBJ2-3,TRBV5-1,-
CASSSLLSGSALNEQFF,TGTGCCAGCAGCTCGCTACTTAGCGGGAGTGCTCTCAATGAGCAGTTCTTC,TRBD2,TRBJ2-1,TRBV5-4,-
CASSYKPSYGYTF,TGTGCCAGCAGTTATAAGCCAAGCTATGGCTACACCTTC,-,TRBJ1-2,TRBV6-5,-
CASSRVAGYNEQFF,TGTGCCAGCAGCCGGGTAGCGGGGTACAATGAGCAGTTCTTC,TRBD2,TRBJ2-1,TRBV7-3,-
CASGGTDTQYF,TGTGCCAGCGGGGGGACAGATACGCAGTATTTT,-,TRBJ2-3,TRBV12-3/TRBV12-4,-
CASSVKGSSGNTIYF,TGTGCCAGCAGCGTAAAAGGGAGCTCTGGAAACACCATATATTTT,-,TRBJ1-3,TRBV9,-
CASSQSTGGSGNTIYF,TGTGCCAGCAGCCAATCGACAGGGGGCTCTGGAAACACCATATATTTT,TRBD1,TRBJ1-3,TRBV3-1/TRBV3-2,-
CASSAGTGTYEQYF,TGTGCCAGCAGTGCCGGGACAGGGACCTACGAGCAGTACTTC,TRBD1,TRBJ2-7,TRBV6-6,-
CASSQGGGRYSNQPQHF,TGTGCCAGCAGCCAAGGAGGGGGCCGGTATAGCAATCAGCCCCAGCATTTT,TRBD1,TRBJ1-5,TRBV3-1/TRBV3-2,-
CATSRVNYNEQFF,TGTGCCACCAGCAGAGTCAACTACAATGAGCAGTTCTTC,-,TRBJ2-1,TRBV15,-
CASSLNGGGGEQYF,TGTGCCAGCAGCTTAAATGGCGGGGGCGGCGAGCAGTACTTC,-,TRBJ2-7,TRBV7-3,-
CASSQAETRINEKLFF,TGCGCCAGCAGCCAAGCTGAGACACGGATTAATGAAAAACTGTTTTTT,-,TRBJ1-4,TRBV4-1,-
CASSYSTSAAYEQYF,TGTGCCAGCAGTTACTCGACTTCGGCTGCCTACGAGCAGTACTTC,-,TRBJ2-7,TRBV6-5,few
CASSIDKSGANVLTF,TGTGCCAGCAGTATAGACAAGTCTGGGGCCAACGTCCTGACTTTC,-,TRBJ2-6,TRBV28,-
CASSWTENTEAFF,TGTGCCAGCAGTTGGACAGAAAACACTGAAGCTTTCTTT,-,TRBJ1-1,TRBV6-4,-
CASSMGRDHEQYF,TGTGCCAGTAGTATGGGCAGGGATCACGAGCAGTACTTC,-,TRBJ2-7,TRBV19,-
CASSLGGVSYNEQFF,TGCGCCAGCAGCCTGGGCGGGGTTTCCTACAATGAGCAGTTCTTC,-,TRBJ2-1,TRBV4-3,-
CSVGGDNEKLFF,TGCAGCGTTGGCGGTGATAATGAAAAACTGTTTTTT,-,TRBJ1-4,TRBV29-1,-
CASSSLVRAITVGANVLTF,TGTGCCAGCAGCTCCCTAGTGAGGGCCATTACGGTAGGGGCCAACGTCCTGACTTTC,-,TRBJ2-6,TRBV7-9,-